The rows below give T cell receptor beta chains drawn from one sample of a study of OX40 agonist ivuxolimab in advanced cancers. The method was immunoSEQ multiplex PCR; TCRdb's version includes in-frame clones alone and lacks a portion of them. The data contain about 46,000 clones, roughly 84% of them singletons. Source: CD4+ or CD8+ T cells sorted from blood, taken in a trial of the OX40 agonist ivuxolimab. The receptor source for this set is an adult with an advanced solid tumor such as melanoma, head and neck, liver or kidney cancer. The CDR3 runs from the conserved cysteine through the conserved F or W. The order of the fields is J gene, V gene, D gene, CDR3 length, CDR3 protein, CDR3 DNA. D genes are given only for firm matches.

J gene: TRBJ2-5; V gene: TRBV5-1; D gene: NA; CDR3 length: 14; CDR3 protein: CASQTRDIQETQYF; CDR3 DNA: TGCGCCAGCCAAACGCGGGACATTCAAGAGACCCAGTACTTC
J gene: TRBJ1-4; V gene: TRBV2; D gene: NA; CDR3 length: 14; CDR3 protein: CASSERLPGGKLFF; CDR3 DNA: TGTGCCAGCAGTGAAAGGCTGCCGGGGGGAAAACTGTTTTTT
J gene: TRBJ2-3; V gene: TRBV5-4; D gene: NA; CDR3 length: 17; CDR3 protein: CASSRPPLRGSTDTQYF; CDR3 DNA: TGTGCCAGCAGCCGTCCGCCCCTCCGGGGAAGCACAGATACGCAGTATTTT
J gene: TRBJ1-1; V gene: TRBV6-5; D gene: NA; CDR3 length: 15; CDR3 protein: CASSYSIGVNTEAFF; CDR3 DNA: TGTGCCAGCAGTTACTCGATAGGGGTCAACACTGAAGCTTTCTTT
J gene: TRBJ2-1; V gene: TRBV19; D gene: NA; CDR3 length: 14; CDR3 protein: CASSIFGGYNEQFF; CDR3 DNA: TGTGCCAGTAGTATCTTCGGGGGCTACAATGAGCAGTTCTTC
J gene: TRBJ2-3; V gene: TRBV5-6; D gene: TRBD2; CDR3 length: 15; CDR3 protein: CASSPGLGMTDTQYF; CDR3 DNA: TGTGCCAGCAGCCCGGGACTAGGTATGACAGATACGCAGTATTTT
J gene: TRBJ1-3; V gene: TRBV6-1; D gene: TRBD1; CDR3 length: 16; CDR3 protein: CASGGQGRGSGNTIYF; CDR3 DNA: TGTGCCAGCGGTGGACAGGGACGGGGCTCTGGAAACACCATATATTTT
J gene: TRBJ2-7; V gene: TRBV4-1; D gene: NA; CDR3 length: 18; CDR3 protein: CASSQDRGRTSSSYEQYF; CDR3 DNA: TGCGCCAGCAGCCAAGACAGGGGCCGGACTTCGAGCTCCTACGAGCAGTACTTC
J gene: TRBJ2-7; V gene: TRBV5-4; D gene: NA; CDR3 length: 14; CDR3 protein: CASSSPRSGYEQYF; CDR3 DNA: TGTGCCAGCAGCTCCCCTAGGTCGGGCTACGAGCAGTACTTC
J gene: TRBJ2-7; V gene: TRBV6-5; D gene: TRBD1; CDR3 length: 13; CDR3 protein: CASSVDRAYEQYF; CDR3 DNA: TGTGCCAGCAGTGTCGACAGGGCCTACGAGCAGTACTTC
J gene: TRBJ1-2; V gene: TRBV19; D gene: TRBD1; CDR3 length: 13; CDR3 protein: CASSRGGSYGYTF; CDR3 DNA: TGTGCCAGTAGTAGAGGGGGCAGCTATGGCTACACCTTC